This T cell receptor (beta chain) was sequenced for a study of blood T cell repertoires in COVID-19. This CDR3 has 12 residues. Trimming took 8 bases from V and 3 from J, leaving 11 bases between them. Germline CDR1 LGHNA, CDR2 YNFKEQ. Participants, about 18 to 90 years old, spanned fewer than 30 US areas. The recovered donors of Cohort 3 showed two negative PCRs, clearance, or symptom resolution. Using immunoSEQ multiplex PCR, the repertoire was profiled, and TCRdb retains in-frame clones only, with some absent. Among around 310,000 clones listed, under 90% were seen once. The receptor comes from a woman aged 25 to 39 who had recovered from COVID-19. The chain carries TRBV4-2 and TRBJ2-7; no firm D call. The sequenced sample was PBMCs or T cells enriched from blood (not recorded which). The CDR3 DNA sequence: TGTGCCAGCTCTCGATACAGCTACGAGCAGTACTTC. Its protein is CASSRYSYEQYF.